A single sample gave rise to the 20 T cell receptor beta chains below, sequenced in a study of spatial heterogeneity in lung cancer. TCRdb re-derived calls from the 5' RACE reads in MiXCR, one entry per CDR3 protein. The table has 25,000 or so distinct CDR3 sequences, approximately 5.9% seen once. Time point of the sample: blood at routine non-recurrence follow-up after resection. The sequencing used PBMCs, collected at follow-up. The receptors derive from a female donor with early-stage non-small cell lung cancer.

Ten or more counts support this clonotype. Here the CDR3 DNA reads TGTGCCAGCATAACTAGCGGGAGAAGCTACGAGCAGTACTTC. It translates to CASITSGRSYEQYF. The chain joins TRBV28 to TRBJ2-7; 11 bases are a match to TRBD2. Germline loops: CDR1 MDHEN, CDR2 SYDVKM. The CDR3 runs to 14 residues. The ends lost 7 bases at V and 3 bases at J; junction bases unmatched: 5. The full variable domain, its missing parts supplied by reference TRBV28 and TRBJ2-7, is DVKVTQSSRYLVKRTGEKVFLECVQDMDHENMFWYRQDPGLGLRLIYFSYDVKMKEKGDIPEGYSVSREKKERFSLILESASTNQTSMYLCASITSGRSYEQYFGPGTRLTVT.

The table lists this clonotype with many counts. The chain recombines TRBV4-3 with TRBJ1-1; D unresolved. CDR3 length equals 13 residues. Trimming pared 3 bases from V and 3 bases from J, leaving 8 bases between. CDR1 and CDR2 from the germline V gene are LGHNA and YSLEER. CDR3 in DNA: TGCGCCAGCAGCCAGGCAGCGTACACTGAAGCTTTCTTT. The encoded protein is CASSQAAYTEAFF.

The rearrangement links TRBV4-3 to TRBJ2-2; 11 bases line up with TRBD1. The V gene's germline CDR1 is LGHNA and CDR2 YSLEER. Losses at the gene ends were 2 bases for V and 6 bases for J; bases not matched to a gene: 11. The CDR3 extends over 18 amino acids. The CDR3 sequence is CASSQYGPGQGAAGELFF. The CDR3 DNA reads TGCGCCAGCAGCCAATACGGCCCAGGACAGGGGGCGGCCGGGGAGCTGTTTTTT.

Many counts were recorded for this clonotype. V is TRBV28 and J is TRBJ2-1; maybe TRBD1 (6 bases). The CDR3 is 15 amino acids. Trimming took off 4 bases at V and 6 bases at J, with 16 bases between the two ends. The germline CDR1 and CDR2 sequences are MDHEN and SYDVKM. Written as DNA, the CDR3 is TGTGCCAGCAGTTCCCACCAGGGGCTTGTCAATGAGCAGTTCTTC. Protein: CASSSHQGLVNEQFF. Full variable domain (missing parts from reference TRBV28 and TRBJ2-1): DVKVTQSSRYLVKRTGEKVFLECVQDMDHENMFWYRQDPGLGLRLIYFSYDVKMKEKGDIPEGYSVSREKKERFSLILESASTNQTSMYLCASSSHQGLVNEQFFGPGTRLTVL.

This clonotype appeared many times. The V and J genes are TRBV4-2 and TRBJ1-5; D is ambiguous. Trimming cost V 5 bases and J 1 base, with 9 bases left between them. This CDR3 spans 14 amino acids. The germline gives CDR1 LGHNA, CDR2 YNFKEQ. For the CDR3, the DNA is TGTGCCAGCAGCGCAGAAGGAAGCAATCAGCCCCAGCATTTT. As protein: CASSAEGSNQPQHF.

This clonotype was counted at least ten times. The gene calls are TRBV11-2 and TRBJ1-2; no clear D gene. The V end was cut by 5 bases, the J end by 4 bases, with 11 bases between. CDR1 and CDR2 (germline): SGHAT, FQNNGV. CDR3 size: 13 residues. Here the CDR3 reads CASSESWGYGYTF. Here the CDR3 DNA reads TGTGCCAGCAGCGAATCATGGGGCTATGGCTACACCTTC.

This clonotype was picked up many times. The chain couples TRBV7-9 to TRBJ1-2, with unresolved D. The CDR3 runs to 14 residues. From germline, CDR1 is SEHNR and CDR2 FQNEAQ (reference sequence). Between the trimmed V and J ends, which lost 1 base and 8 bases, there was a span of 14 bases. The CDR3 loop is CASSLEFVREGYTF. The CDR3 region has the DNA TGTGCCAGCAGCTTAGAATTTGTGAGGGAGGGCTACACCTTC. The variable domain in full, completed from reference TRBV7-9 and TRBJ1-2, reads DTGVSQNPRHKITKRGQNVTFRCDPISEHNRLYWYRQTLGQGPEFLTYFQNEAQLEKSRLLSDRFSAERPKGSFSTLEIQRTEQGDSAMYLCASSLEFVREGYTFGSGTRLTVV.

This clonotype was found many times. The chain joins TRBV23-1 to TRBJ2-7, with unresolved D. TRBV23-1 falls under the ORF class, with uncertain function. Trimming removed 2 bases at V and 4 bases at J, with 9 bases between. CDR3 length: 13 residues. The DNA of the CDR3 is TGCGCCAGCAGTCAACCGCCCCGGTACGAGCAGTACTTC. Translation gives CASSQPPRYEQYF.

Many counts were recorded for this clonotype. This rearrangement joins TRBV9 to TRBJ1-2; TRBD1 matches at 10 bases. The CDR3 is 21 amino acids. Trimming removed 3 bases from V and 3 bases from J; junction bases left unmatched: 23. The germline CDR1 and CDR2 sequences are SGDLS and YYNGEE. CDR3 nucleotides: TGTGCCAGCAGCGGCCAATCCGGAAGCGTACCGGGACAGGGGATTTACTATGGCTACACCTTC. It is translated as CASSGQSGSVPGQGIYYGYTF.

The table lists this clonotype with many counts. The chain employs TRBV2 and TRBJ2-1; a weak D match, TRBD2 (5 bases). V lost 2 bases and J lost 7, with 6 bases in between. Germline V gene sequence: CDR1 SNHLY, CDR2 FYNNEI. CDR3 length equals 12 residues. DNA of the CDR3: TGTGCCAGCAGTGAACGGGGTAATGAGCAGTTCTTC. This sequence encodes CASSERGNEQFF. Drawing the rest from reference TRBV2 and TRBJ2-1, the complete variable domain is EPEVTQTPSHQVTQMGQEVILRCVPISNHLYFYWYRQILGQKVEFLVSFYNNEISEKSEIFDDQFSVERPDGSNFTLKIRSTKLEDSAMYFCASSERGNEQFFGPGTRLTVL.

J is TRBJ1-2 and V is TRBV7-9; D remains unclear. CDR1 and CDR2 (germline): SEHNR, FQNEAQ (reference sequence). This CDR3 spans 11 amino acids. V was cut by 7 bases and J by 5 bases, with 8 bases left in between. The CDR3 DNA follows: TGTGCCAGCACCCCTCTATATGGCTACACCTTC. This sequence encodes CASTPLYGYTF.

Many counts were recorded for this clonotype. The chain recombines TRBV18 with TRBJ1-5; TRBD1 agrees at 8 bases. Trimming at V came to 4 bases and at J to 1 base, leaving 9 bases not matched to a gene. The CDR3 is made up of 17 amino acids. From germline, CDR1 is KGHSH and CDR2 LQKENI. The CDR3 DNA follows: TGTGCCAGCTCACTAAGGGTTCGACAGGGGAGCAATCAGCCCCAGCATTTT. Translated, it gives CASSLRVRQGSNQPQHF.

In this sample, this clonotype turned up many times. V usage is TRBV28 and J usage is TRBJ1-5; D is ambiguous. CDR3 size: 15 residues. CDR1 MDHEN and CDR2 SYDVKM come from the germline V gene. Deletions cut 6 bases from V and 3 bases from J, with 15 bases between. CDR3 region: CASSFPGRSNQPQHF. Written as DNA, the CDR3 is TGTGCCAGCAGCTTCCCCGGACGGTCCAATCAGCCCCAGCATTTT.

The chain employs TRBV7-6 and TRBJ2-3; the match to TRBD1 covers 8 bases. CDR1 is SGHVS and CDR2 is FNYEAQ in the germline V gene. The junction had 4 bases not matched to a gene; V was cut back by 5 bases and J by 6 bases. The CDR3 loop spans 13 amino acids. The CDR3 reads CASSKDRADTQYF. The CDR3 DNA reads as TGTGCCAGCAGCAAGGACAGGGCCGATACGCAGTATTTT.

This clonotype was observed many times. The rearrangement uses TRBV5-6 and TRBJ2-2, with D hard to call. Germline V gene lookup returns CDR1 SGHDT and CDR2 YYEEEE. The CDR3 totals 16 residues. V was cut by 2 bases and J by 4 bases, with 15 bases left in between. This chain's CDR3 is CASSFRSGLLTGELFF. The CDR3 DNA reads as TGTGCCAGCAGCTTTCGAAGTGGTCTTCTCACCGGGGAGCTGTTTTTT.

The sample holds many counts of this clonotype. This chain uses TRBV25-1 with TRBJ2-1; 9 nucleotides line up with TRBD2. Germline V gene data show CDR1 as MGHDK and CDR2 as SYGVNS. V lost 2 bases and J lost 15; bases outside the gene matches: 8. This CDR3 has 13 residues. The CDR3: CASSEGAGGPLFF. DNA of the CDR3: TGTGCCAGCAGTGAAGGGGCGGGAGGGCCCCTGTTCTTC.

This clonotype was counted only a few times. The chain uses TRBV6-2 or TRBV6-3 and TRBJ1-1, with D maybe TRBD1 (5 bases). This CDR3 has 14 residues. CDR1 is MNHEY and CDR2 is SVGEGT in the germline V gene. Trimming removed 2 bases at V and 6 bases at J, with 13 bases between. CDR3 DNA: TGTGCCAGCAGTTACGTGGGCCCGGGGGCTGAAGCTTTCTTT. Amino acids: CASSYVGPGAEAFF.

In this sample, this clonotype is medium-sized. The CDR3 sequence is CASSSGGSNQPQHF. DNA of the CDR3: TGTGCCAGCAGTTCGGGGGGGAGCAATCAGCCCCAGCATTTT. This sequence joins TRBV28 and TRBJ1-5; D is perhaps TRBD1 (5 bases). Germline CDR1 is MDHEN and CDR2 is SYDVKM. This CDR3 contains 14 residues. Trimming cost V 4 bases and J 1 base, with 8 bases left between them.

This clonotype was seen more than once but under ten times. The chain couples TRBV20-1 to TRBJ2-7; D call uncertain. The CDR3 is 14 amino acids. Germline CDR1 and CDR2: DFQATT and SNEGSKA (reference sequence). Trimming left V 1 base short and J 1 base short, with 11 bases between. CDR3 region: CSARGADQSYEQYF. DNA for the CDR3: TGCAGTGCTAGAGGGGCGGACCAGTCCTACGAGCAGTACTTC.

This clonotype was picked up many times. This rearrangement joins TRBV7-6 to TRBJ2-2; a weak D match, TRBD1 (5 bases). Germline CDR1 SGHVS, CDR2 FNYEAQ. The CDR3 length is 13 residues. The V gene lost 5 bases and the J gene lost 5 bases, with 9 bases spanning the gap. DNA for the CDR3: TGTGCCAGCAGCCAGGACACGACCGGGGAGCTGTTTTTT. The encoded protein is CASSQDTTGELFF. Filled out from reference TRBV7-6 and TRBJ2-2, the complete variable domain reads GAGVSQSPRYKVTKRGQDVALRCDPISGHVSLYWYRQALGQGPEFLTYFNYEAQQDKSGLPNDRFSAERPEGSISTLTIQRTEQRDSAMYRCASSQDTTGELFFGEGSRLTVL.